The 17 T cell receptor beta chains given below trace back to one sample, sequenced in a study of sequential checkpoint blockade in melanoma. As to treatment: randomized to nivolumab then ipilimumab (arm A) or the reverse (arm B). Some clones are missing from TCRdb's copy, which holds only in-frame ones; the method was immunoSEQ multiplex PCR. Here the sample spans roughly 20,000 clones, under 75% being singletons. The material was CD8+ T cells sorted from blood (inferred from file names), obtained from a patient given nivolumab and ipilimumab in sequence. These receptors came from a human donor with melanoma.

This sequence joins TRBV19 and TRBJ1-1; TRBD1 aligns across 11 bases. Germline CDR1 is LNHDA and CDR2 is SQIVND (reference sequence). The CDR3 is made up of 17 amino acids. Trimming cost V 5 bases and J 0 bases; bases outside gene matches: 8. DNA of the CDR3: TGTGCCAGTAGTCGGACAGGGGGCCTACTTATGAACACTGAAGCTTTCTTT. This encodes CASSRTGGLLMNTEAFF.

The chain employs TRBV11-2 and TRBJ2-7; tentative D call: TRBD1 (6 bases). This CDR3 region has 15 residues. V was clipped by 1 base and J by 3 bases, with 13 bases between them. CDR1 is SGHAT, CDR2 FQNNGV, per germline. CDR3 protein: CASSLGEGHIYEQYF. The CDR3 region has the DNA TGTGCCAGCAGCTTAGGAGAGGGACACATCTACGAGCAGTACTTC.

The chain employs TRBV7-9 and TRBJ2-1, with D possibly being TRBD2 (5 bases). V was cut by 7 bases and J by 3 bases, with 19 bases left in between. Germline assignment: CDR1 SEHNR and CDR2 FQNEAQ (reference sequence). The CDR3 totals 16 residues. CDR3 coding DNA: TGTGCCAGCACCCGACGGGTGGGAGCTAACTACAATGAGCAGTTCTTC. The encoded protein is CASTRRVGANYNEQFF.

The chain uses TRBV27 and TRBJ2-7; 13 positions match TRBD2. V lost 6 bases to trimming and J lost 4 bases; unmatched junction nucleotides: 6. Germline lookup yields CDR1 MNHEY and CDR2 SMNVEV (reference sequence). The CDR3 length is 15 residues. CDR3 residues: CASSAGLAGVYEQYF. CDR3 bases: TGTGCCAGCAGCGCCGGACTAGCGGGAGTGTACGAGCAGTACTTC.

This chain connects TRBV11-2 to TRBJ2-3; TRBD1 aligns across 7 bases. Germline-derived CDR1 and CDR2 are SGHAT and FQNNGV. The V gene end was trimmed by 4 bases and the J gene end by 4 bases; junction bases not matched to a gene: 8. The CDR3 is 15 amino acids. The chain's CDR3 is CASSSTGSVPDTQYF. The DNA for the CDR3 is TGTGCCAGCAGCTCGACAGGGTCTGTTCCAGATACGCAGTATTTT.

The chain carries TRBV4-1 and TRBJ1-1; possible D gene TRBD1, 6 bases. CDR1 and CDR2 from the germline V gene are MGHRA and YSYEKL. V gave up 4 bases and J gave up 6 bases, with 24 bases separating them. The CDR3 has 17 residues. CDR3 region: CASSPWGTSSLLAEAFF. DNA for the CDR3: TGCGCCAGCAGCCCCTGGGGGACATCCTCCCTCCTCGCTGAAGCTTTCTTT.

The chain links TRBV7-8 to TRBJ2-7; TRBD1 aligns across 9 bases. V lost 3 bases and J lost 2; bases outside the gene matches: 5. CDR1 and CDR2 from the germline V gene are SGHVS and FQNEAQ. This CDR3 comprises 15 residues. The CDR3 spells CASSFGTGLTYEQYF. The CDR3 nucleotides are TGTGCCAGCAGCTTCGGGACAGGGCTAACCTACGAGCAGTACTTC.

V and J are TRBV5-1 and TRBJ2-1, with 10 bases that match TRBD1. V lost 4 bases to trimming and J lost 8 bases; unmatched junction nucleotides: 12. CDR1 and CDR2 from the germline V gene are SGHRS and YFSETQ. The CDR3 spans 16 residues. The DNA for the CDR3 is TGCGCCAGCAGCCCCCCTGCCGGGACAGGGGTAGATGAGCAGTTCTTC. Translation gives CASSPPAGTGVDEQFF. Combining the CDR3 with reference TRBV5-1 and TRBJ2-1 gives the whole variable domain KAGVTQTPRYLIKTRGQQVTLSCSPISGHRSVSWYQQTPGQGLQFLFEYFSETQRNKGNFPGRFSGRQFSNSRSEMNVSTLELGDSALYLCASSPPAGTGVDEQFFGPGTRLTVL.

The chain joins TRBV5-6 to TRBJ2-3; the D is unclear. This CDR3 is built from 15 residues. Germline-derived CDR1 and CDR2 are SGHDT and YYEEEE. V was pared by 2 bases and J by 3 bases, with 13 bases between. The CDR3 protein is CASSLSRKRTDTQYF. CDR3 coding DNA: TGTGCCAGCAGCTTATCGCGAAAACGGACAGATACGCAGTATTTT.

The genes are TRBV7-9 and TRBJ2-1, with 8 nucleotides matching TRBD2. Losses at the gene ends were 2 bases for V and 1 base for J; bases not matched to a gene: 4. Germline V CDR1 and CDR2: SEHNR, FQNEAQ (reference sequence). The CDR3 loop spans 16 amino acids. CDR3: CASSLWAGGSYNEQFF. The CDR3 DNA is TGTGCCAGCAGCTTATGGGCGGGAGGATCCTACAATGAGCAGTTCTTC.

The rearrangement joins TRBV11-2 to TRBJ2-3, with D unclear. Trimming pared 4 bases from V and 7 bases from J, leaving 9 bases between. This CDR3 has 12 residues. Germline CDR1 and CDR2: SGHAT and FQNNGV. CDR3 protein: CASSYERNTQYF. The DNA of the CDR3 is TGTGCCAGCAGCTATGAGAGGAATACGCAGTATTTT. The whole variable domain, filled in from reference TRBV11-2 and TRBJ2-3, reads EAGVAQSPRYKIIEKRQSVAFWCNPISGHATLYWYQQILGQGPKLLIQFQNNGVVDDSQLPKDRFSAERLKGVDSTLKIQPAKLEDSAVYLCASSYERNTQYFGPGTRLTVL.

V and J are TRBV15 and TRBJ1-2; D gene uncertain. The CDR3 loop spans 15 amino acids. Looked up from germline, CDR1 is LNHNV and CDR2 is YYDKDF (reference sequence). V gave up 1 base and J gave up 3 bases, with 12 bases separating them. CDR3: CATSRANGRDYGYTF. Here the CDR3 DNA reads TGTGCCACCAGCAGAGCTAACGGCCGGGACTATGGCTACACCTTC.

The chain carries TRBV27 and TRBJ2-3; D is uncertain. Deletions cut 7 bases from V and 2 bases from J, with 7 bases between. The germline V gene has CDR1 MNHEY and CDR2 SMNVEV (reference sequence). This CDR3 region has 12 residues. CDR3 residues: CASMGDTDTQYF. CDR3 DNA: TGTGCCAGCATGGGCGACACAGATACGCAGTATTTT.

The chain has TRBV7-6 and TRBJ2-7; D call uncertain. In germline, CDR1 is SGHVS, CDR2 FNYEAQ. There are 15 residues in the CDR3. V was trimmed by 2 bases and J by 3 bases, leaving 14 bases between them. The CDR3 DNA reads TGTGCCAGCAGCTTAACGGCAGGCCCGCTCTACGAGCAGTACTTC. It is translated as CASSLTAGPLYEQYF. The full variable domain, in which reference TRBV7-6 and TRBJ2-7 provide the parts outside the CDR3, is GAGVSQSPRYKVTKRGQDVALRCDPISGHVSLYWYRQALGQGPEFLTYFNYEAQQDKSGLPNDRFSAERPEGSISTLTIQRTEQRDSAMYRCASSLTAGPLYEQYFGPGTRLTVT.

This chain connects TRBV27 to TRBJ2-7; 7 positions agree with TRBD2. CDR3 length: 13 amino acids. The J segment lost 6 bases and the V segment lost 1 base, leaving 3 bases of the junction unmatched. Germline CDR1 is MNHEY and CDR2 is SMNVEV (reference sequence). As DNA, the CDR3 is TGTGCCAGCAGTTTATTTCCGGGGGGCGAGCAGTACTTC. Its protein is CASSLFPGGEQYF.

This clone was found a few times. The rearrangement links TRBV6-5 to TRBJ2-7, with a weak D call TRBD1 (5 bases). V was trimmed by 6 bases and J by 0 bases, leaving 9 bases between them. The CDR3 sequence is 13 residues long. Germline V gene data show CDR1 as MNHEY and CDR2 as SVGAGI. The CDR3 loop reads CASRPDISYEQYF. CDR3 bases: TGTGCCAGCAGGCCGGACATCTCCTACGAGCAGTACTTC.

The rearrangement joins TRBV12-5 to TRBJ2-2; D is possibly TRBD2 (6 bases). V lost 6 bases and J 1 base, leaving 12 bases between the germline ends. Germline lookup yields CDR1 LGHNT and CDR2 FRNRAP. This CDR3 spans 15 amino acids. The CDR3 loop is CASGEGTGNTGELFF. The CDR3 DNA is TGTGCTAGTGGAGAAGGGACTGGGAACACCGGGGAGCTGTTTTTT.